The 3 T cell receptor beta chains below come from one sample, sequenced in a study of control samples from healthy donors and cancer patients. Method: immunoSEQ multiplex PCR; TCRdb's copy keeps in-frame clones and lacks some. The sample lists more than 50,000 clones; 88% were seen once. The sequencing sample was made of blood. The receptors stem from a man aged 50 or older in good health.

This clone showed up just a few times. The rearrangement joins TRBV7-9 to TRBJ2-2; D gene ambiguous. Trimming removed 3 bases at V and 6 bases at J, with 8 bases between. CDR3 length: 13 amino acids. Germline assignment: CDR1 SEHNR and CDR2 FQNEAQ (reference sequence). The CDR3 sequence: CASSFNNAGELFF. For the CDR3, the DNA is TGTGCCAGCAGCTTTAATAACGCCGGGGAGCTGTTTTTT.

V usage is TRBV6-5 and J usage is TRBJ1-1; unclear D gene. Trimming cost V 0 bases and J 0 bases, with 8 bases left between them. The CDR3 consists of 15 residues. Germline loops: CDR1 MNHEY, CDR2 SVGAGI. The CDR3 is CASSYSSSLNTEAFF. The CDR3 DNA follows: TGTGCCAGCAGTTACTCATCCAGTCTGAACACTGAAGCTTTCTTT.

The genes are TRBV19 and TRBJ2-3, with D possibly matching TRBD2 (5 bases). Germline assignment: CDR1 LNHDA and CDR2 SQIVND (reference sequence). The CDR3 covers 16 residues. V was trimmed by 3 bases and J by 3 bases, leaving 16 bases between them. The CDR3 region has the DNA TGTGCCAGTAGTATGGCTGCGGGCAGTTCAACAGATACGCAGTATTTT. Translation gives CASSMAAGSSTDTQYF.